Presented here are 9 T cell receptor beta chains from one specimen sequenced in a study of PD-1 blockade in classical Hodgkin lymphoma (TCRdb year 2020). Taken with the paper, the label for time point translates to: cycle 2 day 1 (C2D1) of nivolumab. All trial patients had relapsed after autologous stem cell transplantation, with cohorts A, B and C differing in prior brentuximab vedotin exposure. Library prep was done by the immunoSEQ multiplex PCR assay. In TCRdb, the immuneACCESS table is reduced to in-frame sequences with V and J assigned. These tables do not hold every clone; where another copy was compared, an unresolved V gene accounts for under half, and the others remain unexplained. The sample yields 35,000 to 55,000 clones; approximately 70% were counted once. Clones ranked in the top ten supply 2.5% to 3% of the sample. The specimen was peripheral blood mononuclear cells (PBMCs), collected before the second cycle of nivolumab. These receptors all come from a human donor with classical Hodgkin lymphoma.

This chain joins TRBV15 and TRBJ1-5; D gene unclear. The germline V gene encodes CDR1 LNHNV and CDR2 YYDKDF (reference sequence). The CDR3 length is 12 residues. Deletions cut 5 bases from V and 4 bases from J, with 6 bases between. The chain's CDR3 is CATSGANQPQHF. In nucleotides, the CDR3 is TGTGCCACCAGCGGAGCTAATCAGCCCCAGCATTTT.

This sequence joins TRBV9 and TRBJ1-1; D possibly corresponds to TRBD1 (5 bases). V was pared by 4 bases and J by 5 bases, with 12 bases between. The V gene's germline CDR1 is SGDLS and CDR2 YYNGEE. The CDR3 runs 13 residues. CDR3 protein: CASSPWDPTEAFF. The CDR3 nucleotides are TGTGCCAGCAGCCCTTGGGACCCGACTGAAGCTTTCTTT.

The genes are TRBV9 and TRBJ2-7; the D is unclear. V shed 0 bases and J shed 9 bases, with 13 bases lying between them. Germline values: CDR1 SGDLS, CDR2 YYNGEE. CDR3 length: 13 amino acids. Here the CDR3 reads CASSVGSLGLQYF. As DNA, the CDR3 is TGTGCCAGCAGCGTAGGTAGCTTAGGGTTGCAGTACTTC.

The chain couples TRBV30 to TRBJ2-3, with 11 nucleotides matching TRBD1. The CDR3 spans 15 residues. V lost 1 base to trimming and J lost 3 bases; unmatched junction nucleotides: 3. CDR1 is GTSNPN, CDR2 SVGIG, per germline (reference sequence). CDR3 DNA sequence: TGTGCCTGGAGTGAGGGGACAGGGGGGACAGATACGCAGTATTTT. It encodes CAWSEGTGGTDTQYF.

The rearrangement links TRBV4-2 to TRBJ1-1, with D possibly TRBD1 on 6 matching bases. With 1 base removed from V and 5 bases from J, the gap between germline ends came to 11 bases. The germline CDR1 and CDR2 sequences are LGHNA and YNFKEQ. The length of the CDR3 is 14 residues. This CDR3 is CASSQVIGGTEAFF. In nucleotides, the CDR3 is TGTGCCAGCAGCCAAGTCATAGGGGGAACTGAAGCTTTCTTT.

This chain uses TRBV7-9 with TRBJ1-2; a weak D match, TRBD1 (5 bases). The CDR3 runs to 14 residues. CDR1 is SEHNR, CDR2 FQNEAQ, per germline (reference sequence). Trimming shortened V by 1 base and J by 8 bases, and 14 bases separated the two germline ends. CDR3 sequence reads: CASSLGIREMGYTF. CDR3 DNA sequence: TGTGCCAGCAGCTTAGGAATCAGGGAAATGGGCTACACCTTC. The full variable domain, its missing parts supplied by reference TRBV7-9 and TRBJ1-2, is DTGVSQNPRHKITKRGQNVTFRCDPISEHNRLYWYRQTLGQGPEFLTYFQNEAQLEKSRLLSDRFSAERPKGSFSTLEIQRTEQGDSAMYLCASSLGIREMGYTFGSGTRLTVV.

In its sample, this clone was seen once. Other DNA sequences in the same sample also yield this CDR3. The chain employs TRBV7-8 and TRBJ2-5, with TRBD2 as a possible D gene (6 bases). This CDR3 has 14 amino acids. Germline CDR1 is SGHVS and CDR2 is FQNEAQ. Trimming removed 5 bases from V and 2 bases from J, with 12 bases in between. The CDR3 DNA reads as TGTGCCAGCAGCCTAGGAGGGAGGCAAGAGACCCAGTACTTC. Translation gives CASSLGGRQETQYF.

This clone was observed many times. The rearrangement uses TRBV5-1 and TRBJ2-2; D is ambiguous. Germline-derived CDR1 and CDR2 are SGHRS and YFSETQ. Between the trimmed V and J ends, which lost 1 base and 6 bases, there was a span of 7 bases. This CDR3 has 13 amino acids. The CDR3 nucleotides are TGCGCCAGCAGCTTGACTCCCCCCGGGGAGCTGTTTTTT. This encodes CASSLTPPGELFF.

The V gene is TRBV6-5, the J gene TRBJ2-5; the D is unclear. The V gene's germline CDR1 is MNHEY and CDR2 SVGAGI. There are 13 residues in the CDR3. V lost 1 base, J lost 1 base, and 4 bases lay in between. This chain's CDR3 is CASSYLRQETQYF. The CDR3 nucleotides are TGTGCCAGCAGTTACTTACGCCAAGAGACCCAGTACTTC.